A selection of T cell receptor beta chains follows, all from one sample in a study of T cells of healthy individuals. TCRdb re-called the 5' RACE reads with MiXCR, one entry per CDR3 protein. The sample carries 65,000 to 95,000 distinct CDR3 sequences, approximately 4.8% recorded once. These receptors were collected from a female donor in good health. The CDR3 runs from the conserved cysteine through the conserved F or W. The D gene is left open where the match is weak. Expanded clones are given a class, and other clones once, few, many or no size at all.

J	size	V	D	DNA	CDR3
TRBJ1-1	NA	TRBV6-6	NA	TGTGCCAGCGAAAAACTCGGGGTTGGCACTGAAGCTTTCTTT	CASEKLGVGTEAFF
TRBJ2-2	many	TRBV19	NA	TGTGCCAGTAGCTCCAGGGATCCGACCGGGGAGCTGTTTTTT	CASSSRDPTGELFF
TRBJ2-7	many	TRBV7-9	TRBD1	TGTGCCAGCTCGGACCGGGACAGCTCCTACGAGCAGTACTTC	CASSDRDSSYEQYF
TRBJ2-5	many	TRBV29-1	NA	TGCAGCGCTGGCGAGACCCAGTACTTC	CSAGETQYF
TRBJ2-1	few	TRBV6-5	TRBD1	TGTGCCAGCAGTTACTCAACCGGGACAGGGGGCCGTAATGAGCAGTTCTTC	CASSYSTGTGGRNEQFF
TRBJ2-1	few	TRBV5-5	NA	TGTGCCAGCAGCTTGGGGGGCCATCGATTCTTC	CASSLGGHRFF
TRBJ1-2	NA	TRBV6-6	NA	TGTGCCAGCAGTAACTCAGGGAATTCGAATGGCTACACCTTC	CASSNSGNSNGYTF
TRBJ2-5	many	TRBV21-1	NA	TGTGCCAGCAGCAAGGGCGGACAGGTGTCTCAAGAGACCCAGTACTTC	CASSKGGQVSQETQYF
TRBJ2-7	few	TRBV5-1	TRBD1	TGCGCCAGCAGCTCTAGACAGGGGGCATCCTACGAGCAGTACTTC	CASSSRQGASYEQYF
TRBJ2-2	NA	TRBV12-3/TRBV12-4	NA	TGTGCCAGCAGCCTATGGGGCGGCGGCACCGGGGAGCTGTTTTTT	CASSLWGGGTGELFF
TRBJ1-1	many	TRBV29-1	NA	TGCAGCGTTAGGGATCCGGGGGCGGTCACTGAAGCTTTCTTT	CSVRDPGAVTEAFF
TRBJ2-3	many	TRBV9	TRBD1	TGTGCCAGCAGCGGTCGCAACAGGGGCCGCACAGATACGCAGTATTTT	CASSGRNRGRTDTQYF
TRBJ2-2	NA	TRBV5-1	NA	TGCGCCAGCAGTTTTCAGGGGAAGAACACCGGGGAGCTGTTTTTT	CASSFQGKNTGELFF
TRBJ1-2	many	TRBV4-2	NA	TGTGCCAGCAGCCAAAGCTTTGAAGGGGAGGGGGTTTCCTATGGCTACACCTTC	CASSQSFEGEGVSYGYTF
TRBJ1-2	many	TRBV28	NA	TGTGCCAGCAGTTCCTCCCTTACAATGAGTGACATCTATGGCTACACCTTC	CASSSSLTMSDIYGYTF
TRBJ2-2	many	TRBV30	NA	TGTGCCTGGAGTCCCGTCAGCGGGGAGCTGTTTTTT	CAWSPVSGELFF
TRBJ2-1	many	TRBV10-3	TRBD2	TGTGCCATCAGTGATTCGGGACTAGCGGGCTACAATGAGCAGTTCTTC	CAISDSGLAGYNEQFF
TRBJ2-1	many	TRBV6-6	TRBD2	TGTGCCAGCAAGAGACTAGCGGGAGGTAGGTTCAATGAGCAGTTCTTC	CASKRLAGGRFNEQFF
TRBJ2-7	many	TRBV20-1	TRBD2	TGCAGTGCCCGGGACTATAGTAGCTCCTACGAGCAGTACTTC	CSARDYSSSYEQYF
TRBJ2-3	many	TRBV30	NA	TGTGCCTGGAAATTGCGGGGCACAGATACGCAGTATTTT	CAWKLRGTDTQYF
TRBJ1-6	few	TRBV14	TRBD1	TGTGCCAGCAGCCCGGGACAGGGGCGGAATTCACCCCTCCACTTT	CASSPGQGRNSPLHF
TRBJ2-7	few	TRBV6-2/TRBV6-3	TRBD2	TGTGCCAGCTCCCCACCGCGGGAGGTCTACGAGCAGTACTTC	CASSPPREVYEQYF
TRBJ2-2	many	TRBV7-2	NA	TGTGCCAGCAGCTACCTAGTGAACACCGGGGAGCTGTTTTTT	CASSYLVNTGELFF
TRBJ2-4	few	TRBV6-2/TRBV6-3	TRBD2	TGTGCCAGCAACAACCCTGGGAGGGGAAACATTCAGTACTTC	CASNNPGRGNIQYF
TRBJ2-5	many	TRBV7-9	NA	TGTGCCAGCAGCCGAAGTGTCAAACTCCAAGAGACCCAGTACTTC	CASSRSVKLQETQYF
TRBJ2-5	many	TRBV5-1	NA	TGCGCCAGCAGCGCGCGGACCCGCTCCCAAGAGACCCAGTACTTC	CASSARTRSQETQYF
TRBJ1-4	NA	TRBV20-1	NA	TGCAGTGCTAGAGAATTTTTAACTAATGAAAAACTGTTTTTT	CSAREFLTNEKLFF
TRBJ2-7	many	TRBV20-1	NA	TGCAGTGCTAGAGCTTTCCAGACAGCAGAATTAGTTTTC	CSARAFQTAELVF
TRBJ1-5	many	TRBV20-1	NA	TGCAGTGCTAGAGATCAACCGGGGCGGATCGATAGCAATCAGCCCCAGCATTTT	CSARDQPGRIDSNQPQHF
TRBJ2-5	many	TRBV24-1	TRBD2	TGTGCCACCAGTGATTTGGGGGGGACTAGCGCCGAGACCCAGTACTTC	CATSDLGGTSAETQYF
TRBJ1-1	NA	TRBV30	NA	TGTGCCTGGATACCTGGCGGTGGGAACACTGAAGCTTTCTTT	CAWIPGGGNTEAFF